The 12 T cell receptor beta chains below come from one sample, sequenced in a study of T cell responses to AZD1222 COVID-19 vaccine. Produced via immunoSEQ multiplex PCR; TCRdb's table is partial and in-frame only. The sample gives 80,000 to 95,000 clones, 85% to 90% of which show up once; more than 4.5% is in the top ten. Sequencing was performed on peripheral blood, taken on day 0 of MenACWY control vaccination. The source is an adult in good health.

V is TRBV28 and J is TRBJ1-4; TRBD1 is a possible D gene (5 bases). CDR1 and CDR2 (germline): MDHEN, SYDVKM. Trimming removed 2 bases at V and 8 bases at J, with 18 bases between. The CDR3 has 16 residues. The chain's CDR3 is CASSLPWTQGREKLFF. DNA for the CDR3: TGTGCCAGCAGTTTACCCTGGACCCAGGGACGAGAAAAACTGTTTTTT.

The chain joins TRBV29-1 to TRBJ2-7; 7 bases match TRBD1. Germline CDR1 SQVTM, CDR2 ANQGSEA. V lost 4 bases, J lost 3 bases, and 6 bases stayed unmatched. CDR3 length: 13 residues. In DNA, the CDR3 is TGCAGCGTTGGAGGACAGGCGAACTACGAGCAGTACTTC. Protein product: CSVGGQANYEQYF.

The chain combines TRBV11-1 with TRBJ2-7; D call uncertain. CDR1 is SGHAT, CDR2 FQDESV, per germline (reference sequence). The germline V and J ends were trimmed by 4 bases and 3 bases, with 16 bases remaining between them. This CDR3 is built from 15 residues. The CDR3 DNA reads as TGTGCCAGCAGCTCTCTCGTGAGACGGCACTACGAGCAGTACTTC. Translated, it gives CASSSLVRRHYEQYF. The entire variable domain, with the rest obtained from reference TRBV11-1 and TRBJ2-7, is as follows: EAEVAQSPRYKITEKSQAVAFWCDPISGHATLYWYRQILGQGPELLVQFQDESVVDDSQLPKDRFSAERLKGVDSTLKIQPAELGDSAMYLCASSSLVRRHYEQYFGPGTRLTVT.

The chain couples TRBV7-9 to TRBJ2-7, with 7 bases that match TRBD1. V dropped 5 bases and J dropped 4; count of bases not matched to a gene: 8. The CDR3 has 14 residues. The germline V gene encodes CDR1 SEHNR and CDR2 FQNEAQ (reference sequence). The CDR3 loop is CASSNVGQVYEQYF. The CDR3, as DNA: TGTGCCAGCAGCAACGTCGGACAGGTTTACGAGCAGTACTTC.

This clone was found a few times. The CDR3 reads CASSSGGFQETQYF. In DNA, the CDR3 is TGTGCCAGCAGCTCAGGCGGATTCCAAGAGACCCAGTACTTC. V and J are TRBV9 and TRBJ2-5, with D hard to call. There are 14 residues in the CDR3. CDR1 is SGDLS and CDR2 is YYNGEE in the germline V gene. V lost 4 bases and J 1 base, leaving 11 bases between the germline ends.

The rearrangement uses TRBV9 and TRBJ1-2; 8 bases fit TRBD1. V was pared by 2 bases and J by 1 base, with 10 bases of the junction left unmatched. The germline V gene has CDR1 SGDLS and CDR2 YYNGEE. CDR3 length: 17 residues. CDR3 region: CASSVGGQAHYNYGYTF. The CDR3 bases are TGTGCCAGCAGCGTGGGGGGACAGGCGCATTATAACTATGGCTACACCTTC. Full variable domain (remainder filled in from reference TRBV9 and TRBJ1-2): DSGVTQTPKHLITATGQRVTLRCSPRSGDLSVYWYQQSLDQGLQFLIQYYNGEERAKGNILERFSAQQFPDLHSELNLSSLELGDSALYFCASSVGGQAHYNYGYTFGSGTRLTVV.

This chain uses TRBV6-5 with TRBJ2-7; D gene unclear. Trimming took off 0 bases at V and 0 bases at J, with 9 bases between the two ends. This CDR3 has 15 amino acids. Germline CDR1 is MNHEY and CDR2 is SVGAGI. CDR3: CASSYSLGNSYEQYF. The CDR3 nucleotides read TGTGCCAGCAGTTACTCCCTGGGCAACTCCTACGAGCAGTACTTC.

The chain carries TRBV5-8 and TRBJ2-5; TRBD1 is a possible D gene (6 bases). The V end was cut by 4 bases, the J end by 5 bases, with 18 bases between. The CDR3 has 15 amino acids. CDR1 is SGHTS, CDR2 YDEGEE, per germline. The CDR3 reads CASSQAGTPGETQYF. CDR3 nucleotides: TGTGCCAGCAGCCAAGCCGGGACACCCGGGGAGACCCAGTACTTC. The full variable domain, completed using reference TRBV5-8 and TRBJ2-5, is EAGVTQSPTHLIKTRGQQATLRCSPISGHTSVYWYQQALGLGLQFLLWYDEGEERNRGNFPPRFSGRQFPNYSSELNVNALELEDSALYLCASSQAGTPGETQYFGPGTRLLVL.

This clone has a single count. This chain links TRBV3-1 (or the pseudogene TRBV3-2) with TRBJ1-4; D may be TRBD1 (5 bases). Looked up from germline, CDR1 is LGHDT and CDR2 is YNNKEL (reference sequence). The V end lost 5 bases, the J end lost 5 bases, and 9 bases lay between the germline ends. The CDR3 contains 13 residues. CDR3 amino acids: CASSRGLNEKLFF. In DNA, the CDR3 is TGTGCCAGCAGCAGGGGACTAAATGAAAAACTGTTTTTT.

The rearrangement joins TRBV23-1 to TRBJ2-5; 7 positions agree with TRBD1. TRBV23-1 is sorted into the ORF group, with uncertain function. CDR3 length equals 13 residues. V was pared by 11 bases and J by 1 base, with 7 bases of the junction left unmatched. CDR3 loop: CAGNEGAQETQYF. The CDR3 DNA reads as TGCGCCGGAAACGAGGGGGCCCAAGAGACCCAGTACTTC.

The chain uses TRBV19 and TRBJ2-3; no reliable D call. Deletions cut 7 bases from V and 3 bases from J, with 14 bases between. In germline, CDR1 is LNHDA, CDR2 SQIVND (reference sequence). The CDR3 totals 14 residues. CDR3 bases: TGTGCCAGTAAGAGTTCCTCCTCGACAGATACGCAGTATTTT. It is translated as CASKSSSSTDTQYF.

The chain links TRBV6-5 to TRBJ1-1; the D gene is possibly TRBD1 (6 bases). Deletions cut 6 bases from V and 8 bases from J, with 7 bases between. The CDR3 covers 10 residues. The germline V gene has CDR1 MNHEY and CDR2 SVGAGI. This CDR3 reads CASSQGEAFF. The CDR3 nucleotides read TGTGCCAGCAGCCAGGGGGAAGCTTTCTTT.